The source of this TCR beta chain is a study of blood T cell repertoires in COVID-19. About the study: Sample material is recorded as cDNA or gDNA derived from T cells, B-cell-depleted T cells, or PBMCs.

Generated by immunoSEQ multiplex PCR, the TCRdb table keeps only in-frame clones and is missing some. The table includes some 300,000 clones, just under 90% detected once. Those enrolled, adults aged roughly 18 to 100 years, came from roughly 22 US areas. Cohort allocation depended upon clinical history that participants reported. People in the exposed group encountered a COVID-19 case within 2 weeks before entering the study. V was shortened by 3 bases and J by 4 bases, with 7 bases between the two germline ends. The germline V gene encodes CDR1 LNHNV and CDR2 YYDKDF (reference sequence). The CDR3 has 13 amino acids. The sample holds one count of this clone.

The chain couples TRBV15 to TRBJ1-5; D is uncertain. The source is a woman aged 45-59 years who had been exposed to COVID-19. The sample was PBMCs or T cells enriched from blood (not recorded which). CDR3 in DNA: TGTGCCACCAGCAGGGAGATTAATCAGCCCCAGCATTTT. It yields the protein CATSREINQPQHF. The complete variable domain, with remaining parts taken from reference TRBV15 and TRBJ1-5, reads DAMVIQNPRYQVTQFGKPVTLSCSQTLNHNVMYWYQQKSSQAPKLLFHYYDKDFNNEADTPDNFQSRRPNTSFCFLDIRSPGLGDTAMYLCATSREINQPQHFGDGTRLSIL.